Below are 15 T cell receptor beta chains sequenced from a single sample in a study of T cell responses to AZD1222 COVID-19 vaccine. The method was immunoSEQ multiplex PCR; TCRdb's version includes in-frame clones alone and lacks a portion of them. The sample holds approximately 150,000 clones, around 90% seen once. Sequences were derived from peripheral blood, sampled 28 days after the second AZD1222 dose. The receptors stem from an adult who received the AZD1222 COVID-19 vaccine.

The rearrangement joins TRBV19 to TRBJ1-5; D call uncertain. V lost 11 bases and J lost 3, with 14 bases in between. Per the germline V gene, CDR1 is LNHDA and CDR2 is SQIVND (reference sequence). CDR3 length equals 13 residues. The CDR3 nucleotides are TGTGCCTCCTCTATGGCTCTCAATCAGCCCCAGCATTTT. Amino acids: CASSMALNQPQHF.

The V and J genes are TRBV7-9 and TRBJ2-6; D is perhaps TRBD1 (5 bases). This CDR3 has 16 amino acids. From germline, CDR1 is SEHNR and CDR2 FQNEAQ (reference sequence). Trimming left V 4 bases short and J 0 bases short, with 10 bases between. As DNA, the CDR3 is TGTGCCAGCAGCTCCAAAACAGGCTCTGGGGCCAACGTCCTGACTTTC. The encoded protein is CASSSKTGSGANVLTF.

This clone showed up just once. The CDR3 DNA reads TGTGCCAGCAGCGCCATTTGGGGCAGGGGCTTGAATGGCTACACCTTC. Protein product: CASSAIWGRGLNGYTF. V and J are TRBV9 and TRBJ1-2; D is perhaps TRBD1 (6 bases). This CDR3 is built from 16 residues. Germline V gene lookup returns CDR1 SGDLS and CDR2 YYNGEE. Trimming cost V 3 bases and J 6 bases, with 21 bases left between them.

The genes are TRBV18 and TRBJ1-2, with a weak D call TRBD1 (5 bases). The ends were cut back, 3 bases at V and 2 bases at J, with 19 bases in the middle. The CDR3 totals 17 residues. CDR1 and CDR2 from the germline V gene are KGHSH and LQKENI. The CDR3 spells CASSPTVETVPNYGYTF. Here the CDR3 DNA reads TGTGCCAGCTCACCTACCGTTGAGACAGTCCCCAACTATGGCTACACCTTC.

J is TRBJ2-7 and V is TRBV11-3; 7 nucleotides match TRBD2. The J segment lost 5 bases and the V segment lost 0 bases, leaving 7 bases of the junction unmatched. The CDR3 sequence is 15 residues long. Germline V gene sequence: CDR1 SGHNT, CDR2 YENEEA. This CDR3 is CASSLESGKVHEQYF. The CDR3 DNA reads as TGTGCCAGCAGCTTAGAGAGCGGGAAAGTCCACGAGCAGTACTTC.

The rearrangement links TRBV6-5 to TRBJ1-3; tentative D call: TRBD1 (6 bases). Trimming took 2 bases from V and 0 from J, leaving 11 bases between them. Germline V gene lookup returns CDR1 MNHEY and CDR2 SVGAGI. The length of the CDR3 is 16 residues. CDR3 nucleotides: TGTGCCAGCAGTTACCAACAACAGGGCTCTGGAAACACCATATATTTT. It is translated as CASSYQQQGSGNTIYF.

This clone appeared once. The V and J genes are TRBV3-1 (or the pseudogene TRBV3-2) and TRBJ2-7; 7 bases match TRBD2. V lost 0 bases to trimming and J lost 2 bases; unmatched junction nucleotides: 4. This CDR3 region has 15 residues. Germline values: CDR1 LGHDT, CDR2 YNNKEL (reference sequence). The chain's CDR3 is CASSQDASGAYEQYF. The CDR3, as DNA: TGTGCCAGCAGCCAAGACGCTAGCGGAGCCTACGAGCAGTACTTC.

V is TRBV5-4 and J is TRBJ2-7, with D possibly being TRBD2 (7 bases). The CDR3 loop spans 15 amino acids. V shed 0 bases and J shed 3 bases, with 13 bases lying between them. CDR1 SGHNT and CDR2 YYREEE come from the germline V gene (reference sequence). The CDR3 DNA sequence: TGTGCCAGCAGCTTGGGGGGGGGCCCACGCTACGAGCAGTACTTC. This translates into CASSLGGGPRYEQYF.

The rearrangement uses TRBV4-1 and TRBJ1-1; weak D call: TRBD1 (5 bases). Germline CDR1 reads MGHRA; CDR2 reads YSYEKL. CDR3 length: 14 amino acids. Trimming removed 0 bases from V and 4 bases from J, with 9 bases in between. CDR3 coding DNA: TGCGCCAGCAGCCAAGAGCAGGGAGGCACTGAAGCTTTCTTT. Translating gives CASSQEQGGTEAFF.

This clone came up a few times. The chain carries TRBV7-3 and TRBJ2-1; D may be TRBD1 or TRBD2 (5 bases each). The V end was cut by 0 bases, the J end by 6 bases, with 12 bases between. This CDR3 spans 15 amino acids. The germline V gene encodes CDR1 SGHTA and CDR2 FQGTGA. The CDR3 region is CASSLTGTPINEQFF. The CDR3 nucleotides read TGTGCCAGCAGCTTAACCGGGACGCCAATCAATGAGCAGTTCTTC.

The J gene is TRBJ2-1, the V gene TRBV11-2, with a possible D match to TRBD2 (6 bases). In germline, CDR1 is SGHAT, CDR2 FQNNGV. The length of the CDR3 is 16 residues. V gave up 3 bases and J gave up 0 bases, with 12 bases separating them. The CDR3 nucleotides read TGTGCCAGCAGCTTCAGCGGGTTAAGCTCCTACAATGAGCAGTTCTTC. Translation: CASSFSGLSSYNEQFF.

The genes are TRBV29-1 and TRBJ2-5, with 10 bases matching TRBD1. V was clipped by 4 bases and J by 3 bases; unmatched bases: 5. The CDR3 runs 14 residues. CDR1 and CDR2 (germline): SQVTM, ANQGSEA. CDR3 sequence: CSVGIGTGEETQYF. The CDR3 coding sequence is TGCAGCGTTGGAATCGGGACAGGGGAAGAGACCCAGTACTTC.

This rearrangement joins TRBV24-1 to TRBJ2-6, with a possible D match to TRBD1 (5 bases). CDR3 size: 15 residues. Germline V gene sequence: CDR1 KGHDR, CDR2 SFDVKD. The V and J ends lost 4 bases and 6 bases respectively, with 12 bases between them. CDR3 residues: CATSDNGHLANVLTF. In nucleotides, the CDR3 is TGTGCCACCAGTGACAACGGACACTTGGCCAACGTCCTGACTTTC.

J is TRBJ2-7 and V is TRBV19, with D maybe TRBD2 (5 bases). CDR3 length equals 16 residues. Germline assignment: CDR1 LNHDA and CDR2 SQIVND (reference sequence). V was clipped by 0 bases and J by 0 bases, with 12 bases between them. The DNA for the CDR3 is TGTGCCAGTAGTATAGAGTGGAGCGGCAACTCCTACGAGCAGTACTTC. As protein: CASSIEWSGNSYEQYF.

The CDR3 here is CASSELGTDTQYF. The CDR3 DNA is TGCGCCAGCAGCGAGCTCGGGACGGATACGCAGTATTTT. V usage is TRBV5-1 and J usage is TRBJ2-3; D may be TRBD1 or TRBD2 (5 bases each). Germline CDR1 reads SGHRS; CDR2 reads YFSETQ. This CDR3 region has 13 residues. V was trimmed by 4 bases and J by 6 bases, leaving 12 bases between them.